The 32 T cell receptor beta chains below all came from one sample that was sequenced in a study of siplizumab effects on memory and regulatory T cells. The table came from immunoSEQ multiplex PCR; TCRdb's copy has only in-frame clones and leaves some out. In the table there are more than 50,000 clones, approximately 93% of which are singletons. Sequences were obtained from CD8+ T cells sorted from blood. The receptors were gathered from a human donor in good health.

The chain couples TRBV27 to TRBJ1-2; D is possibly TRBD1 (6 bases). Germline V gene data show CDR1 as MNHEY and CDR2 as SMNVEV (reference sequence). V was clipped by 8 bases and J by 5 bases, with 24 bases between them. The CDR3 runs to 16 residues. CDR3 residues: CASRLESGGVSYGYTF. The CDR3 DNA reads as TGTGCCAGCCGATTAGAATCGGGGGGCGTAAGTTATGGCTACACCTTC.

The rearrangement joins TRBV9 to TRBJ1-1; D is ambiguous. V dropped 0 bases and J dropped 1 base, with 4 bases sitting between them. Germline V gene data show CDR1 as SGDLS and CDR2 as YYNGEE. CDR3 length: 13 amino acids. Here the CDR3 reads CASSVAANTEAFF. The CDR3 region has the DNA TGTGCCAGCAGCGTAGCTGCGAACACTGAAGCTTTCTTT.

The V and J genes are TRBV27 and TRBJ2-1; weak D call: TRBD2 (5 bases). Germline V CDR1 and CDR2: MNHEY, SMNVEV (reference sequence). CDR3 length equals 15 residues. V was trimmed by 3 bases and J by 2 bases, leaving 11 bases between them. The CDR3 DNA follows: TGTGCCAGCAGTTTTGGTCGGGGAACCTACAATGAGCAGTTCTTC. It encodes CASSFGRGTYNEQFF.

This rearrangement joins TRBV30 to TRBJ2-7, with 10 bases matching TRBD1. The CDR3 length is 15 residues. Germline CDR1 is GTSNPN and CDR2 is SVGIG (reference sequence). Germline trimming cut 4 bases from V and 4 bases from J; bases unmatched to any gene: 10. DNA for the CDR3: TGTGCCTGGATTCACCGGGACAGGGGAGAGTACGAGCAGTACTTC. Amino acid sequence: CAWIHRDRGEYEQYF.

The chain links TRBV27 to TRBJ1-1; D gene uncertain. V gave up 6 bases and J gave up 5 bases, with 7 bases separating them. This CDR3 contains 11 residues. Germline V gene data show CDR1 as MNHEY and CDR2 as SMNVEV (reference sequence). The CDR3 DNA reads TGTGCCAGCAGCGCGGGGACTGAAGCTTTCTTT. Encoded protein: CASSAGTEAFF.

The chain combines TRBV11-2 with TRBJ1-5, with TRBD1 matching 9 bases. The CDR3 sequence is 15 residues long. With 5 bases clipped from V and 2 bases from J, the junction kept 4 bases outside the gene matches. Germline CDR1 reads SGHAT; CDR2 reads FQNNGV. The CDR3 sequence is CASSETGGGNQPQHF. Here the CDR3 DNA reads TGTGCCAGCAGCGAAACAGGGGGCGGCAATCAGCCCCAGCATTTT.

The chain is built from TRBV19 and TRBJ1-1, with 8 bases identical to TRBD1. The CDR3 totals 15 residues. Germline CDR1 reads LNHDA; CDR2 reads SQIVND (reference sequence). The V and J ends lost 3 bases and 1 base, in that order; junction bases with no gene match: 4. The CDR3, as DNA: TGTGCCAGTAGTATCAGGGGGCAATCGAACACTGAAGCTTTCTTT. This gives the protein CASSIRGQSNTEAFF.

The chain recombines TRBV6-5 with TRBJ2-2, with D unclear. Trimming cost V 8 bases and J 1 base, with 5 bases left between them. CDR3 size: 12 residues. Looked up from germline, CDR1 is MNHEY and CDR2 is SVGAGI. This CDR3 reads CASSENTGELFF. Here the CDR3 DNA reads TGTGCCAGCTCGGAGAACACCGGGGAGCTGTTTTTT.

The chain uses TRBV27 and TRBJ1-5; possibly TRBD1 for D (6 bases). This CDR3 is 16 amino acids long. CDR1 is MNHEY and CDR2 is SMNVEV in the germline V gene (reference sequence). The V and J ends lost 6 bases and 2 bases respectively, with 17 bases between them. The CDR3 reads CASSPTGLIGNQPQHF. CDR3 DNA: TGTGCCAGCAGCCCTACAGGGCTGATAGGCAATCAGCCCCAGCATTTT.

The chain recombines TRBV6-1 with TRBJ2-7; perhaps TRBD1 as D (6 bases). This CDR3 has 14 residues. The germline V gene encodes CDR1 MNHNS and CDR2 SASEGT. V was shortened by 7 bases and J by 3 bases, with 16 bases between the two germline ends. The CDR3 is CASMDRDKSYEQYF. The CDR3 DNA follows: TGTGCCAGCATGGACCGGGACAAAAGCTACGAGCAGTACTTC.

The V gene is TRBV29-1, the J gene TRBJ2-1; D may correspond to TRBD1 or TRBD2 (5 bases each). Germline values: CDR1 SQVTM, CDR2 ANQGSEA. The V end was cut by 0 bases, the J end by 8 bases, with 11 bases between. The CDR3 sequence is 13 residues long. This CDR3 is CSVEDGRGDEQFF. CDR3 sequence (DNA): TGCAGCGTTGAAGATGGGAGAGGGGATGAGCAGTTCTTC.

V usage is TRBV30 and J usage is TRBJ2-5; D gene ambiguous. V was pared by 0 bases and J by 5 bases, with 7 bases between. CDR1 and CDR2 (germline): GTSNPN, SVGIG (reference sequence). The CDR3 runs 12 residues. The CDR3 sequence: CAWSVGLETQYF. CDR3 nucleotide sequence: TGTGCCTGGAGTGTTGGTTTGGAGACCCAGTACTTC.

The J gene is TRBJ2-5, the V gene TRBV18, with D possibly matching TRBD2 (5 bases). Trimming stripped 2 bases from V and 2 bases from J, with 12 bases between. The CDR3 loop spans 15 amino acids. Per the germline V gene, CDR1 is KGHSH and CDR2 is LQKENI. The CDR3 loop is CASSPKGVRQETQYF. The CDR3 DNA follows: TGTGCCAGCTCACCAAAGGGAGTTAGGCAAGAGACCCAGTACTTC.

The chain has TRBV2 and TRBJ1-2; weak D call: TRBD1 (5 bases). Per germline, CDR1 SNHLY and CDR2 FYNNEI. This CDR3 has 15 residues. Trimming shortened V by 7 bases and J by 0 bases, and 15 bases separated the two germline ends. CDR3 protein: CASKTPGTSNYGYTF. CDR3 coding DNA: TGTGCCAGCAAGACTCCCGGGACCTCTAACTATGGCTACACCTTC.

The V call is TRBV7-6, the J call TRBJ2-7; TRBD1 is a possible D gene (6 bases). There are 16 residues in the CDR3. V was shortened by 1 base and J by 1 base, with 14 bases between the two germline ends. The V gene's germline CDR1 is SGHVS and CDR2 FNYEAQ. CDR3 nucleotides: TGTGCCAGCAGCTTAGGGGGACCTCAGGGGTCCTACGAGCAGTACTTC. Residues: CASSLGGPQGSYEQYF.

CDR3 DNA: TGTGCCAGTAGTATAGAGGCAGGGGGACAGGAGACCCAGTACTTC. Amino acid sequence: CASSIEAGGQETQYF. The chain couples TRBV19 to TRBJ2-5, with 7 bases lining up with TRBD1. After removal of 0 bases from V and 5 bases from J, the junction contained 6 bases not matched to a gene. The germline V gene has CDR1 LNHDA and CDR2 SQIVND (reference sequence). This CDR3 region has 15 residues.

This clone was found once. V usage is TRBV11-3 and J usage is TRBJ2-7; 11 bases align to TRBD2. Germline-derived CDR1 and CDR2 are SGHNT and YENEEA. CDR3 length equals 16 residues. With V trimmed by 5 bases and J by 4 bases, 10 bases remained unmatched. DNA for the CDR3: TGTGCCAGCAGCCTCACCCGACTAGCGGGAAATTACGAGCAGTACTTC. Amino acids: CASSLTRLAGNYEQYF. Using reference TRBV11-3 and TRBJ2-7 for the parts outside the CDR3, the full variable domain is EAGVVQSPRYKIIEKKQPVAFWCNPISGHNTLYWYLQNLGQGPELLIRYENEEAVDDSQLPKDRFSAERLKGVDSTLKIQPAELGDSAVYLCASSLTRLAGNYEQYFGPGTRLTVT.

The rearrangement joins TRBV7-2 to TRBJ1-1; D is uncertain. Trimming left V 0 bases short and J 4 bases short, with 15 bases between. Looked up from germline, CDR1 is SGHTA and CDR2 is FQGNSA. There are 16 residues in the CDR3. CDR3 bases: TGTGCCAGCAGCTTAGCTGTTCTGCGGTCGTTCACTGAAGCTTTCTTT. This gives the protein CASSLAVLRSFTEAFF.

The DNA for the CDR3 is TGTGCCAGCAGCTTAAACAGGAACACTGAAGCTTTCTTT. This translates into CASSLNRNTEAFF. V and J are TRBV7-9 and TRBJ1-1; D is undetermined. CDR1 is SEHNR, CDR2 FQNEAQ, per germline (reference sequence). The CDR3 has 13 amino acids. V lost 2 bases, J lost 1 base, and 5 bases lay in between.

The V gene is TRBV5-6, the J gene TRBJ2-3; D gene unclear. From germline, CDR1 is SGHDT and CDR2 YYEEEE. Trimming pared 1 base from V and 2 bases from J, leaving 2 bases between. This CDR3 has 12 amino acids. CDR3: CASSLSTDTQYF. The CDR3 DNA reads TGTGCCAGCAGCTTGTCCACAGATACGCAGTATTTT. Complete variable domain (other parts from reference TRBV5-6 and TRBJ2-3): DAGVTQSPTHLIKTRGQQVTLRCSPKSGHDTVSWYQQALGQGPQFIFQYYEEEERQRGNFPDRFSGHQFPNYSSELNVNALLLGDSALYLCASSLSTDTQYFGPGTRLTVL.

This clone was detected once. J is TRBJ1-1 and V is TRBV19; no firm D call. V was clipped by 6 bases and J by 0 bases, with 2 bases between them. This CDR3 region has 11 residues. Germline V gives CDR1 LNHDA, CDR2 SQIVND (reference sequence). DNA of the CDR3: TGTGCCAGTAGCCTGAACACTGAAGCTTTCTTT. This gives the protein CASSLNTEAFF. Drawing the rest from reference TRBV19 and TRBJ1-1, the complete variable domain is DGGITQSPKYLFRKEGQNVTLSCEQNLNHDAMYWYRQDPGQGLRLIYYSQIVNDFQKGDIAEGYSVSREKKESFPLTVTSAQKNPTAFYLCASSLNTEAFFGQGTRLTVV.

CDR3 sequence: CASSPGGLAGAGYEQYF. The CDR3, as DNA: TGTGCCAGTAGTCCAGGGGGACTAGCGGGAGCGGGATACGAGCAGTACTTC. V gene TRBV19 combines with J gene TRBJ2-7, with TRBD2 matching 14 bases. Germline V gene lookup returns CDR1 LNHDA and CDR2 SQIVND (reference sequence). The CDR3 is 17 amino acids. The junction had 10 bases not matched to a gene; V was cut back by 5 bases and J by 4 bases.

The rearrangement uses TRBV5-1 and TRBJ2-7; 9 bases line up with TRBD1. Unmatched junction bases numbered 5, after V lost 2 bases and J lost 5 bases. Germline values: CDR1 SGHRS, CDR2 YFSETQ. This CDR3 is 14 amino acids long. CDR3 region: CASSLQDRGNEQYF. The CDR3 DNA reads TGCGCCAGCAGCTTACAGGACAGGGGCAACGAGCAGTACTTC.

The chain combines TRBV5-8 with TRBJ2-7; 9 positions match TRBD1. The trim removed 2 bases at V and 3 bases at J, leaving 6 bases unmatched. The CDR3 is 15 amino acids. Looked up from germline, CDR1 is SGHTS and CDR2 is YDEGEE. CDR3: CASSFAGQGRYEQYF. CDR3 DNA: TGTGCCAGCAGCTTTGCGGGACAGGGTCGCTACGAGCAGTACTTC.

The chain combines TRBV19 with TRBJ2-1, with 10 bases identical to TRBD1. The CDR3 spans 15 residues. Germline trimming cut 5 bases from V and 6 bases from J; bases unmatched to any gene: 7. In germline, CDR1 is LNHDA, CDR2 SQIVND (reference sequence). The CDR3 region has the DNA TGTGCCAGTAGTTCTCCGGGACAGGGGTCCAATGAGCAGTTCTTC. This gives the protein CASSSPGQGSNEQFF.

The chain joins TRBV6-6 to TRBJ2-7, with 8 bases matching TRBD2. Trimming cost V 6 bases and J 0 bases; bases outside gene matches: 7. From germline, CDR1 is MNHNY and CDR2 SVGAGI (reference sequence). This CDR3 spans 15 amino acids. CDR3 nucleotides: TGTGCCAGCAGCCCCGGGGGGGCTTCCTCCTACGAGCAGTACTTC. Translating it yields CASSPGGASSYEQYF.

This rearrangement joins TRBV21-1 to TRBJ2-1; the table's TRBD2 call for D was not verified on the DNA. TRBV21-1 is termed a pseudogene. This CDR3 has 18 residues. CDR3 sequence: CASSKGNPGGPGYDEQFF. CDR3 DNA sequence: TGTGCCAGCAGCAAAGGAAACCCGGGAGGGCCAGGGTACGATGAGCAGTTCTTC.

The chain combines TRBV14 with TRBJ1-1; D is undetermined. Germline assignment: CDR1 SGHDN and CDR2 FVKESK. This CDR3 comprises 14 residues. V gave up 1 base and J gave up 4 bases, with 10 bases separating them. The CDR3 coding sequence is TGTGCCAGCAGCCAAGTATCGGGAGGCACTGAAGCTTTCTTT. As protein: CASSQVSGGTEAFF.

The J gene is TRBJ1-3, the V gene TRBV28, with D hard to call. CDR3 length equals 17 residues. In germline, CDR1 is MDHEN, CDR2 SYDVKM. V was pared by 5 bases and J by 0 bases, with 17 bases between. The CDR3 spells CASSVEGYLDSGNTIYF. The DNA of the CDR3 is TGTGCCAGCAGTGTCGAGGGCTACCTTGACTCTGGAAACACCATATATTTT.

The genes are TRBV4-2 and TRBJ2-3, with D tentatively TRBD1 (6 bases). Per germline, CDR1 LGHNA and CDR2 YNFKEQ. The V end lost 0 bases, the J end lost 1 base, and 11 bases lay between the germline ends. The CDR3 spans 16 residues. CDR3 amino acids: CASSQDGTSGTDTQYF. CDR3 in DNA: TGTGCCAGCAGCCAAGATGGGACATCCGGCACAGATACGCAGTATTTT.

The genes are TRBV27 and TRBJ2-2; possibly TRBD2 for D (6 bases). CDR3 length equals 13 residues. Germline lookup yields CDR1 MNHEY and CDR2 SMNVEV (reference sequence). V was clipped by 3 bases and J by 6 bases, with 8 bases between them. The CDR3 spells CASSFSGPGELFF. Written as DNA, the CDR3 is TGTGCCAGCAGTTTCAGCGGGCCCGGGGAGCTGTTTTTT.

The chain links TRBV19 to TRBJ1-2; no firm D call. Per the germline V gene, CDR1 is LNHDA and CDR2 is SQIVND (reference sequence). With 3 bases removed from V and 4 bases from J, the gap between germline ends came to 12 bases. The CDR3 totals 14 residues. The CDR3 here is CASSIESSPYGYTF. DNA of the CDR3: TGTGCCAGTAGTATTGAGAGCTCCCCCTATGGCTACACCTTC. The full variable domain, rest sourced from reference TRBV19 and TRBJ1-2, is DGGITQSPKYLFRKEGQNVTLSCEQNLNHDAMYWYRQDPGQGLRLIYYSQIVNDFQKGDIAEGYSVSREKKESFPLTVTSAQKNPTAFYLCASSIESSPYGYTFGSGTRLTVV.